This passage covers 31 T cell receptor beta chains from one sample sequenced in a study of OX40 agonist ivuxolimab in advanced cancers. The data were produced by immunoSEQ multiplex PCR, yet TCRdb's version contains in-frame clones alone and is incomplete. This table holds about 55,000 clones, around four fifths found once. This sample comprised CD4+ or CD8+ T cells sorted from blood, obtained in a trial of the OX40 agonist ivuxolimab. All receptors come from an adult with an advanced solid tumor such as melanoma, head and neck, liver or kidney cancer.

The rearrangement joins TRBV28 to TRBJ2-7; D is possibly TRBD1 (5 bases). Trimming took off 7 bases at V and 7 bases at J, with 20 bases between the two ends. Germline V gene sequence: CDR1 MDHEN, CDR2 SYDVKM. The CDR3 has 14 amino acids. The CDR3 bases are TGTGCCAGCACCCGGATAGGGGATTGGGGAGAGCAGTACTTC. Translated: CASTRIGDWGEQYF.

This clone was observed a single time. The rearrangement links TRBV5-1 to TRBJ2-7, with TRBD1 identical over 9 bases. The CDR3 totals 13 residues. Germline assignment: CDR1 SGHRS and CDR2 YFSETQ. V trimming: 4 bases; J trimming: 5 bases; junction bases outside the gene matches: 4. The CDR3 loop is CASSRDRADEQYF. The CDR3 DNA reads as TGCGCCAGCAGCCGGGACAGGGCCGACGAGCAGTACTTC.

This chain connects TRBV4-2 to TRBJ2-1; D may be TRBD1 (6 bases). This CDR3 comprises 15 residues. The germline V gene encodes CDR1 LGHNA and CDR2 YNFKEQ. Trimming took 0 bases from V and 7 from J, leaving 13 bases between them. DNA of the CDR3: TGTGCCAGCAGCCAAGATCCCCAGGGGCTTAATGAGCAGTTCTTC. Protein: CASSQDPQGLNEQFF.

To note about this clone: Other DNA sequences in the same sample also yield this CDR3. DNA of the CDR3: TGTGCCAGCAGCGTGGCCCCAGACAGAAACATTCAGTACTTC. Its protein is CASSVAPDRNIQYF. The V gene is TRBV9, the J gene TRBJ2-4, with D perhaps TRBD1 (5 bases). CDR3 length equals 14 residues. The germline gives CDR1 SGDLS, CDR2 YYNGEE. V lost 2 bases to trimming and J lost 6 bases, with 12 bases between them. Together with reference TRBV9 and TRBJ2-4, the CDR3 gives the full variable domain: DSGVTQTPKHLITATGQRVTLRCSPRSGDLSVYWYQQSLDQGLQFLIQYYNGEERAKGNILERFSAQQFPDLHSELNLSSLELGDSALYFCASSVAPDRNIQYFGAGTRLSVL.

The chain is built from TRBV7-9 and TRBJ2-7; tentatively, D is TRBD1 (5 bases). V lost 5 bases and J lost 4, with 18 bases in between. The CDR3 has 15 residues. Looked up from germline, CDR1 is SEHNR and CDR2 is FQNEAQ (reference sequence). CDR3 in DNA: TGTGCCAGCAGCCCCCCTTTCAGGGTAGGGTACGAGCAGTACTTC. This encodes CASSPPFRVGYEQYF.

CDR3 bases: TGTGCCAGTAGCCCCATGGCAGGCGTGGAGACCCAGTACTTC. Protein: CASSPMAGVETQYF. The chain links TRBV19 to TRBJ2-5; the D is unclear. The CDR3 is 14 amino acids. The ends were cut back, 6 bases at V and 5 bases at J, with 16 bases in the middle. Germline CDR1 and CDR2: LNHDA and SQIVND (reference sequence).

J is TRBJ2-6 and V is TRBV28; D not certain. Germline V CDR1 and CDR2: MDHEN, SYDVKM. V gave up 6 bases and J gave up 5 bases, with 14 bases separating them. The CDR3 has 15 amino acids. CDR3 bases: TGTGCCAGCAGCTTGACACAAAGTCGGGCCAACGTCCTGACTTTC. Translated: CASSLTQSRANVLTF.

The genes are TRBV4-3 and TRBJ2-1, with 10 bases that match TRBD1. Trimming took 0 bases from V and 2 from J; bases not matched to a gene: 4. Germline V CDR1 and CDR2: LGHNA, YSLEER. The CDR3 runs to 17 residues. In DNA form, the CDR3 reads TGCGCCAGCAGCCAAGAGGGACAGGGGCCCCCCTACAATGAGCAGTTCTTC. Translation gives CASSQEGQGPPYNEQFF.

The chain recombines TRBV29-1 with TRBJ2-7; 7 bases align to TRBD1. This CDR3 region has 13 residues. V shed 5 bases and J 0 bases; nucleotides not matched to a gene: 4. Germline V gene sequence: CDR1 SQVTM, CDR2 ANQGSEA. CDR3: CSVRTGPSYEQYF. As DNA, the CDR3 is TGCAGCGTTAGGACAGGACCCTCCTACGAGCAGTACTTC.

The chain recombines TRBV6-1 with TRBJ1-2, with 7 nucleotides matching TRBD1. V gave up 6 bases and J gave up 2 bases; unmatched junction bases: 9. Germline CDR1 and CDR2: MNHNS and SASEGT. This CDR3 comprises 15 residues. CDR3 nucleotides: TGTGCCAGCAGCCCCCTCGACAGGGAAAACTATGGCTACACCTTC. Its translation is CASSPLDRENYGYTF.

This clone was picked up one time. The V gene is TRBV6-6, the J gene TRBJ2-5; 8 nucleotides line up with TRBD1. V trimming: 2 bases; J trimming: 9 bases; junction bases outside the gene matches: 8. The CDR3 has 14 residues. CDR1 is MNHNY, CDR2 SVGAGI, per germline (reference sequence). CDR3 sequence: CASSYGQGGGSQYF. DNA of the CDR3: TGTGCCAGCAGTTACGGACAGGGAGGCGGTTCCCAGTACTTC.

V gene TRBV29-1 combines with J gene TRBJ1-1; possibly TRBD1 for D (6 bases). V dropped 2 bases and J dropped 3 bases, with 10 bases sitting between them. Germline V gives CDR1 SQVTM, CDR2 ANQGSEA. This CDR3 spans 13 amino acids. The CDR3 DNA follows: TGCAGCGTTGAACGGACAGAGCACACTGAAGCTTTCTTT. Its translation is CSVERTEHTEAFF.

The chain has TRBV5-8 and TRBJ2-1, with D unclear. Trimming took off 0 bases at V and 2 bases at J, with 6 bases between the two ends. The germline gives CDR1 SGHTS, CDR2 YDEGEE. The CDR3 covers 14 residues. CDR3 in amino acids: CASSLGMAYNEQFF. The CDR3 DNA follows: TGTGCCAGCAGCTTGGGGATGGCCTACAATGAGCAGTTCTTC.

The chain couples TRBV7-9 to TRBJ2-7; D is perhaps TRBD1 or TRBD2 (5 bases each). Trimming took off 5 bases at V and 6 bases at J, with 11 bases between the two ends. CDR1 is SEHNR and CDR2 is FQNEAQ in the germline V gene (reference sequence). The CDR3 is made up of 12 amino acids. Here the CDR3 DNA reads TGTGCCAGCAGCCCCCGGGACCTCGAGCAGTACTTC. Residues: CASSPRDLEQYF.

The rearrangement uses TRBV7-3 and TRBJ2-1, with TRBD2 matching over 9 bases. Germline-derived CDR1 and CDR2 are SGHTA and FQGTGA. V lost 2 bases to trimming and J lost 8 bases; unmatched junction nucleotides: 7. This CDR3 contains 15 residues. CDR3: CASSLEAGGFYEQFF. CDR3 nucleotides: TGTGCCAGCAGCTTAGAAGCGGGGGGTTTCTATGAGCAGTTCTTC.

The CDR3 is CAWSGGLAGYNEQFF. As DNA, the CDR3 is TGTGCCTGGAGCGGGGGACTAGCGGGGTACAATGAGCAGTTCTTC. The chain carries TRBV30 and TRBJ2-1; TRBD2 agrees at 13 bases. J lost 4 bases, V lost 3 bases, and 3 bases had no gene match. Germline CDR1 is GTSNPN and CDR2 is SVGIG (reference sequence). This CDR3 comprises 15 residues.

The rearrangement links TRBV6-6 to TRBJ1-2, with 8 bases that match TRBD1. The V segment lost 4 bases and the J segment 3 bases; nucleotides outside the gene matches: 7. CDR1 MNHNY and CDR2 SVGAGI come from the germline V gene (reference sequence). The CDR3 sequence is 15 residues long. CDR3 sequence reads: CASSSMGQADYGYTF. The CDR3 DNA reads TGTGCCAGCAGTTCTATGGGACAGGCGGACTATGGCTACACCTTC.

This clone is labeled as medium-sized. The chain joins TRBV18 to TRBJ1-2, with D tentatively TRBD1 (6 bases). This CDR3 comprises 14 residues. Germline-derived CDR1 and CDR2 are KGHSH and LQKENI. V lost 4 bases and J lost 7, with 16 bases in between. In DNA, the CDR3 is TGTGCCAGCTCACTCCCCAGGGGACGGGGTGGCTACACCTTC. This encodes CASSLPRGRGGYTF.

The genes are TRBV7-2 and TRBJ1-5; D is perhaps TRBD1 (5 bases). The ends were cut back, 1 base at V and 7 bases at J, with 17 bases in the middle. Germline V gives CDR1 SGHTA, CDR2 FQGNSA. The CDR3 totals 16 residues. The CDR3 region has the DNA TGTGCCAGCAGCTTAGATAACGCAGGGCGAGTACAGCCCCAGCATTTT. It specifies CASSLDNAGRVQPQHF. Looking up the rest from reference TRBV7-2 and TRBJ1-5 gives the full variable domain: GAGVSQSPSNKVTEKGKDVELRCDPISGHTALYWYRQSLGQGLEFLIYFQGNSAPDKSGLPSDRFSAERTGGSVSTLTIQRTQQEDSAVYLCASSLDNAGRVQPQHFGDGTRLSIL.

The gene calls are TRBV7-2 and TRBJ2-1; 7 bases line up with TRBD1. This CDR3 spans 15 amino acids. Losses at the gene ends were 4 bases for V and 4 bases for J; bases not matched to a gene: 7. CDR1 SGHTA and CDR2 FQGNSA come from the germline V gene. The CDR3 is CASSSPGQLYNEQFF. CDR3 sequence (DNA): TGTGCCAGCAGCTCCCCGGGACAGCTTTACAATGAGCAGTTCTTC.

The chain links TRBV2 to TRBJ2-1; perhaps TRBD1 as D (6 bases). Germline CDR1 and CDR2: SNHLY and FYNNEI. The V end was cut by 4 bases, the J end by 8 bases, with 12 bases between. This CDR3 region has 13 residues. CDR3 bases: TGTGCCAGCAGTGCCCAGGGGCTCTATGAGCAGTTCTTC. Translated, it gives CASSAQGLYEQFF.

This clone is a singleton in its sample. The chain recombines TRBV7-9 with TRBJ1-6, with 7 bases aligning to TRBD1. This CDR3 spans 16 amino acids. The germline gives CDR1 SEHNR, CDR2 FQNEAQ (reference sequence). Trimming at V came to 5 bases and at J to 5 bases, leaving 9 bases not matched to a gene. The DNA of the CDR3 is TGTGCCAGCAGCCCATGGGGACAGCCTGATAATTCACCCCTCCACTTT. Amino acids: CASSPWGQPDNSPLHF.

The V call is TRBV10-2, the J call TRBJ1-1, with 8 bases that match TRBD1. The CDR3 has 17 amino acids. After removal of 4 bases from V and 4 bases from J, the junction contained 14 bases not matched to a gene. Germline CDR1 and CDR2: WSHSY and SAAADI. The CDR3: CASSVQPGQVVSTEAFF. The DNA for the CDR3 is TGCGCCAGCAGTGTACAACCGGGACAGGTAGTAAGCACTGAAGCTTTCTTT.

The V gene is TRBV14, the J gene TRBJ2-5, with D possibly being TRBD2 (6 bases). The germline CDR1 and CDR2 sequences are SGHDN and FVKESK. Trimming shortened V by 4 bases and J by 5 bases, and 17 bases separated the two germline ends. The CDR3 contains 15 residues. The CDR3 DNA sequence: TGTGCCAGCAGCCTCCTCGGCGGGGCGCGGGAGACCCAGTACTTC. Its translation: CASSLLGGARETQYF.

This clone showed up just a few times. The sample has other DNA sequences that encode this CDR3 too. The chain recombines TRBV6-1 with TRBJ2-1, with D maybe TRBD1 (5 bases). CDR1 and CDR2 (germline): MNHNS, SASEGT. This CDR3 spans 15 amino acids. V lost 2 bases to trimming and J lost 2 bases, with 10 bases between them. CDR3 DNA sequence: TGTGCCAGCAGTGAACCCAGGGCGGCCTACAATGAGCAGTTCTTC. This encodes CASSEPRAAYNEQFF.

This rearrangement joins TRBV12-2 to TRBJ2-1; TRBD2 was called by the table and not checked on the DNA. TRBV12-2 constitutes a pseudogene. The CDR3 is 18 residues long. This chain's CDR3 is CASRFFPQRGTSGGEQFF. The CDR3 bases are TGTGCAAGTCGCTTCTTCCCCCAGAGGGGGACTAGCGGGGGGGAGCAGTTCTTC.

The chain's CDR3 is CASTSDRSTDTQYF. The CDR3, as DNA: TGTGCCAGCACCTCGGACAGGTCCACAGATACGCAGTATTTT. The rearrangement links TRBV7-9 to TRBJ2-3, with TRBD1 matching over 7 bases. This CDR3 has 14 residues. The V and J ends lost 7 bases and 2 bases, in that order; junction bases with no gene match: 6. The germline gives CDR1 SEHNR, CDR2 FQNEAQ (reference sequence).

This clone is a singleton in its sample. The chain couples TRBV7-2 to TRBJ2-7, with D perhaps matching TRBD2 (7 bases). CDR1 is SGHTA, CDR2 FQGNSA, per germline. Trimming stripped 8 bases from V and 2 bases from J, with 16 bases between. The CDR3 has 14 residues. CDR3 amino acids: CASGPSGGPYEQYF. The DNA for the CDR3 is TGTGCCAGCGGCCCGTCCGGGGGGCCCTACGAGCAGTACTTC.

V and J are TRBV11-1 and TRBJ2-1, with D possibly TRBD1 on 5 matching bases. V was cut by 6 bases and J by 5 bases, with 11 bases left in between. Germline V lookup: CDR1 SGHAT, CDR2 FQDESV (reference sequence). This CDR3 contains 13 residues. The CDR3, as DNA: TGTGCCAGCAGGCAGACAGTCAACAATGAGCAGTTCTTC. It is translated as CASRQTVNNEQFF.

The table lists this clone with a count of one. This rearrangement joins TRBV4-1 to TRBJ2-1; D unresolved. CDR3 size: 15 residues. Germline loops: CDR1 MGHRA, CDR2 YSYEKL. Trimming stripped 1 base from V and 0 bases from J, with 7 bases between. CDR3 residues: CASSQGSLSYNEQFF. The CDR3 coding sequence is TGCGCCAGCAGCCAAGGCTCACTCTCCTACAATGAGCAGTTCTTC.

The rearrangement uses TRBV4-1 and TRBJ2-7, with D possibly TRBD1 on 5 matching bases. This CDR3 is built from 20 residues. V lost 0 bases to trimming and J lost 0 bases, with 24 bases between them. Germline lookup yields CDR1 MGHRA and CDR2 YSYEKL. The DNA of the CDR3 is TGCGCCAGCAGCCAAGATCAGGGCAGGCCCGCTTTTACTATCTCCTACGAGCAGTACTTC. Its protein product is CASSQDQGRPAFTISYEQYF.